This T cell receptor (beta chain) was retrieved from a study of T cell repertoires in cytomegalovirus infection. Study-wide context: Use of recently identified HLA-C-restricted and well-studied HLA-B-restricted CMV epitopes was part of the study. Signatures in public TCR beta sequences pointed to both CMV infection and matching HLA type. Overall study findings and caveats: Across the ex vivo response, the dominant clonotypes were HLA-C-restricted CMV-specific TCR beta clonotypes.

This clonotype was counted a few times. The antigen is undetermined. TCRdb re-analysed the reads in MiXCR, keeping a single row per CDR3 protein. In the table there are fewer than 850,000 distinct CDR3 sequences, roughly 29% of which are singletons. This CDR3 is built from 12 residues. Per germline, CDR1 SGHTA and CDR2 FQGTGA. The V end lost 5 bases, the J end lost 9 bases, and 11 bases lay between the germline ends. The specimen comprised cultured CD8+ T cells from PBMCs, sampled from culture after CMV antigen stimulation. This TCR derives from a human donor in good health (CMV status not recorded). Some clones in this sample may be carry-over from other donors' samples. The J gene is TRBJ2-1, the V gene TRBV7-3; perhaps TRBD1 as D (6 bases). The CDR3 DNA is TGTGCCAGCAGCGCTATAGGGGGTGAGCAGTTCTTC. Its protein is CASSAIGGEQFF.